Listed below are T cell receptor beta chains from one sample, sequenced in a study of T cell responses to AZD1222 COVID-19 vaccine. Using immunoSEQ multiplex PCR, the repertoire was profiled, and TCRdb retains in-frame clones only, with some absent. The data contain approximately 150,000 clones, 90% of them seen just once; the ten biggest clones take up 5% to 6.5%. The sequencing here drew on peripheral blood, taken 28 days after the second AZD1222 dose. The receptors were sampled from an adult who received the AZD1222 COVID-19 vaccine. The CDR3 runs from the conserved cysteine through the conserved F or W. A D gene is named only where the DNA matches it firmly. A clone size is listed for some rows: how often the clone was seen (once, few, many), or a class if it is expanded.

TRBV27	TRBJ2-2	15	.	.	TGTGCCAGCAGTTTTTCCAGGGTGAACACCGGGGAGCTGTTTTTT	CASSFSRVNTGELFF
TRBV7-2	TRBJ2-7	14	few	.	TGTGCCAGCAGCCCCGGGACGGTTTCCTACGAGCAGTACTTC	CASSPGTVSYEQYF
TRBV4-3	TRBJ2-2	15	.	.	TGCGCCAGCAGCCGAGGCGGACTGAACACCGGGGAGCTGTTTTTT	CASSRGGLNTGELFF
TRBV30	TRBJ2-5	13	.	.	TGTGCCTGGAGCTCGGACTCAAAAGAGACCCAGTACTTC	CAWSSDSKETQYF
TRBV6-5	TRBJ2-5	13	.	.	TGTGCCAGCAGTTACGGGGTTAAAGAGACCCAGTACTTC	CASSYGVKETQYF
TRBV2	TRBJ1-2	17	.	TRBD1	TGTGCCAGCAGTCGTTTCCTGCCGGGACAGGGCTCTCGTGGCTACACCTTC	CASSRFLPGQGSRGYTF
TRBV5-1	TRBJ2-7	13	.	.	TGCGCCAGCAGCTACAGCCTTTCGTACGAGCAGTACTTC	CASSYSLSYEQYF
TRBV3-1/TRBV3-2	TRBJ1-5	16	.	TRBD1	TGTGCCAGCAGCCAACGGGACAGGGGGCGCGATCAGCCCCAGCATTTT	CASSQRDRGRDQPQHF
TRBV19	TRBJ1-2	12	.	.	TGTGCCAGTAGTACGAGGAACTATGGCTACACCTTC	CASSTRNYGYTF
TRBV4-1	TRBJ1-5	14	once	.	TGCGCCAGCAGCCAACAGGGATCTCGGCAGCCCCAGCATTTT	CASSQQGSRQPQHF
TRBV7-9	TRBJ2-7	13	few	.	TGTGCCAGCAGCCAAGCCGTCTTTAGCGAGCAGTACTTC	CASSQAVFSEQYF
TRBV5-1	TRBJ2-5	16	.	.	TGCGCCAGCAGCCTTCGACCTAGGGAAGTACAAGAGACCCAGTACTTC	CASSLRPREVQETQYF
TRBV7-2	TRBJ1-6	14	.	TRBD1	TGTGCCAGCAGCTACACAGGGGGTAATTCACCCCTCCACTTT	CASSYTGGNSPLHF
TRBV2	TRBJ1-2	13	.	.	TGTGCCAGCGGGTTCACGACGGCTGATGGCTACACCTTC	CASGFTTADGYTF
TRBV5-1	TRBJ1-1	15	.	.	TGCGCCAGCAGCTTACAGGGTTACATGAACACTGAAGCTTTCTTT	CASSLQGYMNTEAFF
TRBV12-3/TRBV12-4	TRBJ2-7	11	.	.	TGTGCCAGCAGTTTGAAGGGTGGACTGTACTTC	CASSLKGGLYF
TRBV2	TRBJ1-4	15	.	TRBD1	TGTGCCAGCAGTGAAACCCGACAGGGAGATGAAAAACTGTTTTTT	CASSETRQGDEKLFF
TRBV6-2/TRBV6-3	TRBJ1-5	18	.	.	TGTGCCAGCAGTTACTTCCAGGCACTCGGGGCGAGCAATCAGCCCCAGCATTTT	CASSYFQALGASNQPQHF
TRBV4-3	TRBJ2-7	12	.	.	TGCGCCAGCAGCCAAACCCCAGGAGAGCAGTACTTC	CASSQTPGEQYF